Shown below are 27 T cell receptor beta chains from a single sample sequenced in a study of persistence of HIV-infected CD4 T cells. The immunoSEQ assay was version 4, run in survey mode. Assay used: immunoSEQ multiplex PCR; TCRdb lists only in-frame clones, some missing. The table has roughly 34,000 clones, about four fifths seen once. Stimulation used about 9.5 ug/mL lysate from CMV-infected fibroblasts. CD40L/CD69 double-negative CD45RO-high memory CD4+ T cells were collected. No antigen has been identified for these receptors. This material consisted of CD4+ T cells sorted from PBMCs after roughly 17-hour stimulation, taken from a patient who received antiretroviral therapy. The receptor source for this set is an adult man with HIV who was CMV-seropositive.

The gene calls are TRBV14 and TRBJ2-1; D may correspond to TRBD1 or TRBD2 (5 bases each). V was trimmed by 6 bases and J by 6 bases, leaving 18 bases between them. The CDR3 has 15 residues. CDR1 and CDR2 from the germline V gene are SGHDN and FVKESK. CDR3 region: CASRRDQGAFNEQFF. CDR3 DNA: TGTGCCAGCAGAAGGGACCAGGGCGCGTTCAATGAGCAGTTCTTC.

The chain recombines TRBV7-2 with TRBJ2-1, with D possibly being TRBD2 (5 bases). The CDR3 sequence is 15 residues long. CDR1 and CDR2 (germline): SGHTA, FQGNSA. Trimming pared 2 bases from V and 6 bases from J, leaving 14 bases between. CDR3 protein: CASSLTVGSLNEQFF. CDR3 DNA: TGTGCCAGCAGCTTAACAGTTGGGAGTCTCAATGAGCAGTTCTTC.

This chain links TRBV7-9 with TRBJ2-1; weak D call: TRBD2 (5 bases). Germline CDR1 reads SEHNR; CDR2 reads FQNEAQ (reference sequence). The V and J ends lost 4 bases and 7 bases respectively, with 23 bases between them. The CDR3 is 17 amino acids. CDR3 DNA sequence: TGTGCCAGCAGCTCCTACCAACCCACTAGGGCGAAGAATGAGCAGTTCTTC. This gives the protein CASSSYQPTRAKNEQFF.

This rearrangement joins TRBV2 to TRBJ1-6, with 10 bases lining up with TRBD1. The CDR3 contains 16 residues. V dropped 6 bases and J dropped 1; count of bases not matched to a gene: 3. Germline CDR1 and CDR2: SNHLY and FYNNEI. CDR3 amino acids: CASRGDRGSYNSPLHF. The CDR3 DNA is TGTGCCAGCAGGGGGGACAGGGGATCCTATAATTCACCCCTCCACTTT.

The rearrangement uses TRBV5-4 and TRBJ1-1; D is unclear. This CDR3 is built from 15 residues. V was trimmed by 4 bases and J by 2 bases, leaving 15 bases between them. CDR1 SGHNT and CDR2 YYREEE come from the germline V gene (reference sequence). The CDR3 DNA reads TGTGCCAGCAGCCTGGGAGCCAGCCTTAACACTGAAGCTTTCTTT. This encodes CASSLGASLNTEAFF.

This clone appeared once. This may be a read error: a much more frequent sequence differs by one nucleotide. The J gene is TRBJ2-2, the V gene TRBV6-1; a weak D match, TRBD2 (5 bases). The V gene's germline CDR1 is MNHNS and CDR2 SASEGT. The CDR3 consists of 19 residues. The germline V and J ends were trimmed by 0 bases and 2 bases, with 19 bases remaining between them. The CDR3 reads CASSEACIYRRGNTGELFF. CDR3 DNA sequence: TGTGCCAGCAGTGAAGCGTGTATATACCGACGGGGTAACACCGGGGAGCTGTTTTTT.

The gene calls are TRBV7-2 and TRBJ1-5; maybe TRBD1 (6 bases). CDR3 size: 15 residues. V was clipped by 5 bases and J by 2 bases, with 13 bases between them. CDR1 and CDR2 from the germline V gene are SGHTA and FQGNSA. The CDR3 DNA reads as TGTGCCAGCAGCATACAGGGTCTGGGCAATCAGCCCCAGCATTTT. Amino acid sequence: CASSIQGLGNQPQHF.

The rearrangement links TRBV7-2 to TRBJ1-2, with D perhaps TRBD1 (6 bases). The CDR3 contains 16 residues. CDR1 and CDR2 from the germline V gene are SGHTA and FQGNSA. Trimming pared 1 base from V and 4 bases from J, leaving 16 bases between. In DNA, the CDR3 is TGTGCCAGCAGCTTAGGCCTGGGGGGGCTCTCCTATGGCTACACCTTC. It translates to CASSLGLGGLSYGYTF.

V usage is TRBV6-6 and J usage is TRBJ2-7; 8 positions agree with TRBD2. Germline V gene data show CDR1 as MNHNY and CDR2 as SVGAGI (reference sequence). This CDR3 region has 15 residues. Unmatched junction bases numbered 13, after V lost 5 bases and J lost 7 bases. The DNA for the CDR3 is TGTGCCAGCAGTACCCACGGGAGGGGGACCCATGAGCAGTACTTC. Translating it yields CASSTHGRGTHEQYF.

The J gene is TRBJ2-2, the V gene TRBV19; tentative D call: TRBD2 (5 bases). Trimming left V 5 bases short and J 0 bases short, with 10 bases between. The germline CDR1 and CDR2 sequences are LNHDA and SQIVND (reference sequence). The CDR3 consists of 15 residues. CDR3: CASSLVLANTGELFF. As DNA, the CDR3 is TGTGCCAGTAGTCTCGTACTAGCGAACACCGGGGAGCTGTTTTTT.

The chain combines TRBV5-6 with TRBJ1-1, with 10 nucleotides matching TRBD1. The germline CDR1 and CDR2 sequences are SGHDT and YYEEEE. Germline trimming cut 2 bases from V and 4 bases from J; bases unmatched to any gene: 2. There are 14 residues in the CDR3. In nucleotides, the CDR3 is TGTGCCAGCAGCTTCGGGACAGGGGTCACTGAAGCTTTCTTT. This encodes CASSFGTGVTEAFF. The full variable domain, with the rest looked up from reference TRBV5-6 and TRBJ1-1, is DAGVTQSPTHLIKTRGQQVTLRCSPKSGHDTVSWYQQALGQGPQFIFQYYEEEERQRGNFPDRFSGHQFPNYSSELNVNALLLGDSALYLCASSFGTGVTEAFFGQGTRLTVV.

V is TRBV7-9 and J is TRBJ2-7; D is perhaps TRBD1 (6 bases). The CDR3 covers 11 residues. V dropped 5 bases and J dropped 7 bases, with 9 bases sitting between them. Germline values: CDR1 SEHNR, CDR2 FQNEAQ (reference sequence). For the CDR3, the DNA is TGTGCCAGCAGCCGGGGACATGAGCAGTACTTC. Translated: CASSRGHEQYF. Drawing the rest from reference TRBV7-9 and TRBJ2-7, the complete variable domain is DTGVSQNPRHKITKRGQNVTFRCDPISEHNRLYWYRQTLGQGPEFLTYFQNEAQLEKSRLLSDRFSAERPKGSFSTLEIQRTEQGDSAMYLCASSRGHEQYFGPGTRLTVT.

The gene calls are TRBV7-2 and TRBJ1-2, with TRBD1 matching over 8 bases. V trimming: 7 bases; J trimming: 3 bases; junction bases outside the gene matches: 4. Germline-derived CDR1 and CDR2 are SGHTA and FQGNSA. This CDR3 is 13 amino acids long. This chain's CDR3 is CASNTQGDYGYTF. The CDR3 DNA reads TGTGCCAGCAACACACAGGGGGACTATGGCTACACCTTC.

The V gene is TRBV6-5, the J gene TRBJ2-1; the match to TRBD2 covers 9 bases. Germline V gene data show CDR1 as MNHEY and CDR2 as SVGAGI. The CDR3 runs 16 residues. J was trimmed by 0 bases and V by 1 base; bases with no gene match: 1. CDR3 sequence (DNA): TGTGCCAGCAGTTACTTTAGCGGGGGCTCCTACAATGAGCAGTTCTTC. Its protein is CASSYFSGGSYNEQFF.

This rearrangement joins TRBV4-1 to TRBJ2-5; 7 nucleotides match TRBD1. From germline, CDR1 is MGHRA and CDR2 YSYEKL. The trim removed 4 bases at V and 2 bases at J, leaving 4 bases unmatched. CDR3 length: 14 residues. The CDR3 sequence is CASSLRDRQETQYF. CDR3 nucleotides: TGCGCCAGCAGCCTCAGGGACAGACAAGAGACCCAGTACTTC.

The rearrangement links TRBV18 to TRBJ2-5; a possible D gene is TRBD2 (6 bases). CDR1 and CDR2 from the germline V gene are KGHSH and LQKENI. The length of the CDR3 is 14 residues. V was shortened by 3 bases and J by 0 bases, with 8 bases between the two germline ends. CDR3 nucleotide sequence: TGTGCCAGCTCACCGGGAGGATACCAAGAGACCCAGTACTTC. Its translation: CASSPGGYQETQYF.

This clone was observed once. The rearrangement joins TRBV28 to TRBJ2-2, with no clear D. Germline CDR1 and CDR2: MDHEN and SYDVKM. The length of the CDR3 is 12 residues. The ends were cut back, 3 bases at V and 6 bases at J, with 5 bases in the middle. For the CDR3, the DNA is TGTGCCAGCAGTTTGCTATCCGGGGAGCTGTTTTTT. Amino acids: CASSLLSGELFF.

The V call is TRBV4-2, the J call TRBJ2-7; D is possibly TRBD1 (5 bases). Germline lookup yields CDR1 LGHNA and CDR2 YNFKEQ. Trimming took off 0 bases at V and 2 bases at J, with 11 bases between the two ends. CDR3 length: 15 residues. CDR3 in amino acids: CASSQDFTGTYEQYF. The CDR3 bases are TGTGCCAGCAGCCAAGATTTTACAGGTACCTACGAGCAGTACTTC.

The chain employs TRBV6-5 and TRBJ2-7; tentatively, D is TRBD1 (5 bases). The V end lost 2 bases, the J end lost 5 bases, and 10 bases lay between the germline ends. Germline-derived CDR1 and CDR2 are MNHEY and SVGAGI. The CDR3 covers 13 residues. This CDR3 reads CASSYQGVHEQYF. The CDR3 nucleotides are TGTGCCAGCAGTTACCAAGGGGTCCACGAGCAGTACTTC.

The V gene is TRBV7-2, the J gene TRBJ1-2, with TRBD1 matching 7 bases. Germline V gives CDR1 SGHTA, CDR2 FQGNSA. The CDR3 extends over 15 amino acids. J lost 1 base, V lost 6 bases, and 8 bases had no gene match. The CDR3 spells CASSKGGRFNYGYTF. As DNA, the CDR3 is TGTGCCAGCAGTAAAGGGGGCCGTTTTAACTATGGCTACACCTTC.

J is TRBJ2-2 and V is TRBV5-4, with 7 positions matching TRBD1. The CDR3 sequence is 15 residues long. CDR1 and CDR2 from the germline V gene are SGHNT and YYREEE (reference sequence). J lost 0 bases, V lost 3 bases, and 2 bases had no gene match. CDR3 nucleotide sequence: TGTGCCAGCAGCTCGGACAGGCCGAACACCGGGGAGCTGTTTTTT. Protein: CASSSDRPNTGELFF.

The rearrangement links TRBV6-1 to TRBJ2-4; TRBD1 matches 12 bases. The CDR3 extends over 18 amino acids. The trim removed 2 bases at V and 0 bases at J, leaving 5 bases unmatched. Per the germline V gene, CDR1 is MNHNS and CDR2 is SASEGT. CDR3 amino acids: CASSEWGQGALAKNIQYF. The CDR3 bases are TGTGCCAGCAGTGAATGGGGACAGGGGGCTTTAGCCAAAAACATTCAGTACTTC.

CDR3 sequence reads: CAISPGQGAETQYF. CDR3 bases: TGTGCCATCAGTCCGGGACAGGGGGCAGAGACCCAGTACTTC. The rearrangement links TRBV10-3 to TRBJ2-5; 12 nucleotides line up with TRBD1. V was clipped by 5 bases and J by 4 bases; unmatched bases: 2. Germline V CDR1 and CDR2: ENHRY, SYGVKD. The CDR3 covers 14 residues.

This rearrangement joins TRBV27 to TRBJ1-2; possibly TRBD1 for D (5 bases). CDR1 and CDR2 (germline): MNHEY, SMNVEV (reference sequence). The CDR3 loop spans 15 amino acids. Trimming removed 0 bases from V and 4 bases from J, with 12 bases in between. CDR3 sequence (DNA): TGTGCCAGCAGTTTATCGAGGCAGGGCGGCTATGGCTACACCTTC. Protein product: CASSLSRQGGYGYTF.

The chain couples TRBV5-6 to TRBJ1-2, with 7 bases aligning to TRBD1. V lost 4 bases to trimming and J lost 7 bases; unmatched junction nucleotides: 16. The CDR3 has 16 residues. Germline CDR1 is SGHDT and CDR2 is YYEEEE. CDR3 in amino acids: CASSQARRGRMSGYTF. CDR3 DNA sequence: TGTGCCAGCAGCCAAGCAAGGAGGGGGCGGATGAGTGGCTACACCTTC.

The rearrangement links TRBV6-5 to TRBJ2-7, with 10 bases that match TRBD1. CDR1 MNHEY and CDR2 SVGAGI come from the germline V gene. Trimming removed 0 bases from V and 1 base from J; junction bases left unmatched: 3. The CDR3 is 16 amino acids. Here the CDR3 reads CASSYSMGQGSYEQYF. CDR3 nucleotides: TGTGCCAGCAGTTACTCGATGGGACAGGGGTCCTACGAGCAGTACTTC.

DNA of the CDR3: TGTGCCAGCTCACCCGGGCGAACCGGGGAGCTGTTTTTT. This encodes CASSPGRTGELFF. The rearrangement joins TRBV18 to TRBJ2-2, with D unclear. The length of the CDR3 is 13 residues. Deletions cut 3 bases from V and 5 bases from J, with 7 bases between. Germline V gene lookup returns CDR1 KGHSH and CDR2 LQKENI. The full variable domain, completed using reference TRBV18 and TRBJ2-2, is NAGVMQNPRHLVRRRGQEARLRCSPMKGHSHVYWYRQLPEEGLKFMVYLQKENIIDESGMPKERFSAEFPKEGPSILRIQQVVRGDSAAYFCASSPGRTGELFFGEGSRLTVL.